The sequence of this T cell receptor (beta chain) was determined in a study of control samples from healthy donors and cancer patients. The V end was cut by 4 bases, the J end by 2 bases, with 14 bases between. CDR3 size: 15 residues. Germline V lookup: CDR1 KGHSH, CDR2 LQKENI. The protocol was immunoSEQ multiplex PCR, while the TCRdb copy is restricted to in-frame clones and leaves out a portion. The table lists 95,000 to 130,000 clones, 93% of them singletons. The V and J genes are TRBV18 and TRBJ1-2, with TRBD1 as a possible D gene (5 bases). The sample was blood. This sequence originates from a man aged 25-45 years in good health. The CDR3 here is CASSRTTVPNYGYTF. CDR3 nucleotides: TGTGCCAGCTCACGAACGACAGTACCAAACTATGGCTACACCTTC.